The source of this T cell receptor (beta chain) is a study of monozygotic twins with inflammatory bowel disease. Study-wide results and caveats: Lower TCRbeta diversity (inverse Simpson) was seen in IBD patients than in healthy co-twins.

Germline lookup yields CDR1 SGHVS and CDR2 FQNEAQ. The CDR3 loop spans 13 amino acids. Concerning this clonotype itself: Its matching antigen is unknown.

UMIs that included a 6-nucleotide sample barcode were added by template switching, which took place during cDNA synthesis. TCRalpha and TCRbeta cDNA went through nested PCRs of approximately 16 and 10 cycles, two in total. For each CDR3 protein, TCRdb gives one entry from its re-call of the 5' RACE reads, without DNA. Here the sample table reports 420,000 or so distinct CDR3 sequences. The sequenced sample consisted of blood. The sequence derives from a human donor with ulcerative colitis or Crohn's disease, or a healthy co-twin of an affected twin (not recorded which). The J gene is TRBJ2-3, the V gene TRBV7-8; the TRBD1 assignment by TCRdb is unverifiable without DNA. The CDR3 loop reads CASSSRVPDTQYF.